The 27 T cell receptor beta chains reported below all come from one sample, sequenced in a study of beta chain features in type 1 diabetes. TCRB transcripts that were expressed got sequenced, as all of the isolated RNA had been reverse transcribed. The data were produced by immunoSEQ multiplex PCR, yet TCRdb's version contains in-frame clones alone and is incomplete. The data contain around 300,000 clones, approximately 11% of them seen just once; the ten biggest clones take up under 0.02%. The sequenced sample was naive CD4+ T cells from blood. The receptor set was obtained from a woman in her 30s in good health.

The chain combines TRBV7-9 with TRBJ2-3; maybe TRBD1 (6 bases). Germline CDR1 reads SEHNR; CDR2 reads FQNEAQ (reference sequence). The V end was cut by 5 bases, the J end by 0 bases, with 12 bases between. This CDR3 is 15 amino acids long. The CDR3 coding sequence is TGTGCCAGCAGCCGCAGGGGAACTAGCACAGATACGCAGTATTTT. This codes for CASSRRGTSTDTQYF.

This chain connects TRBV5-1 to TRBJ2-5, with a weak D call TRBD2 (5 bases). Germline CDR1 reads SGHRS; CDR2 reads YFSETQ. This CDR3 is built from 13 residues. Trimming shortened V by 5 bases and J by 5 bases, and 13 bases separated the two germline ends. CDR3 bases: TGCGCCAGCAGAGAGAGGGCCGCGGAGACCCAGTACTTC. Its protein is CASRERAAETQYF.

The CDR3 region has the DNA TGCGCCAGCAGCTTCGGGACTAGCGGTTGGGAGACCCAGTACTTC. Translating it yields CASSFGTSGWETQYF. V is TRBV5-1 and J is TRBJ2-5; 11 bases align to TRBD2. Germline V CDR1 and CDR2: SGHRS, YFSETQ. Trimming cost V 2 bases and J 5 bases; bases outside gene matches: 5. CDR3 size: 15 residues.

CDR3 in DNA: TGTGCCATCAGTGAGGACAATAGCGATGAGCAGTTCTTC. It specifies CAISEDNSDEQFF. The J gene is TRBJ2-1, the V gene TRBV10-3; perhaps TRBD2 as D (5 bases). CDR1 is ENHRY and CDR2 is SYGVKD in the germline V gene. V dropped 2 bases and J dropped 8 bases, with 10 bases sitting between them. The CDR3 has 13 residues.

The gene calls are TRBV7-9 and TRBJ1-3; 12 nucleotides match TRBD1. The CDR3 extends over 18 amino acids. Trimming cost V 6 bases and J 1 base; bases outside gene matches: 10. The germline V gene encodes CDR1 SEHNR and CDR2 FQNEAQ (reference sequence). This chain's CDR3 is CASRLNSGQGASGNTIYF. As DNA, the CDR3 is TGTGCCAGCAGGTTAAACTCGGGACAGGGGGCTTCTGGAAACACCATATATTTT.

The V gene is TRBV11-1, the J gene TRBJ2-6; TRBD2 matches 9 bases. The germline gives CDR1 SGHAT, CDR2 FQDESV (reference sequence). The CDR3 contains 18 residues. The ends lost 2 bases at V and 0 bases at J; junction bases unmatched: 5. CDR3 in DNA: TGTGCCAGCAGCTTACGAGGCGGGAGGGTCTCTGGGGCCAACGTCCTGACTTTC. Its translation: CASSLRGGRVSGANVLTF. The full variable domain, rest sourced from reference TRBV11-1 and TRBJ2-6, is EAEVAQSPRYKITEKSQAVAFWCDPISGHATLYWYRQILGQGPELLVQFQDESVVDDSQLPKDRFSAERLKGVDSTLKIQPAELGDSAMYLCASSLRGGRVSGANVLTFGAGSRLTVL.

This clone was picked up a small number of times. The chain's CDR3 is CASTEGAGRNTEAFF. CDR3 in DNA: TGTGCCAGCACCGAGGGTGCCGGCAGGAACACTGAAGCTTTCTTT. The genes are TRBV6-5 and TRBJ1-1; D gene uncertain. This CDR3 contains 15 residues. Germline loops: CDR1 MNHEY, CDR2 SVGAGI. V gave up 7 bases and J gave up 1 base, with 16 bases separating them.

This clone came up a few times. The chain carries TRBV7-6 and TRBJ2-7; D possibly corresponds to TRBD1 (6 bases). Germline V gene lookup returns CDR1 SGHVS and CDR2 FNYEAQ. This CDR3 spans 14 amino acids. The germline V and J ends were trimmed by 8 bases and 2 bases, with 16 bases remaining between them. The CDR3 protein is CASGTLASAYEQYF. The CDR3 nucleotides are TGTGCCAGCGGGACATTGGCATCAGCCTACGAGCAGTACTTC.

This clone appeared a few times. J is TRBJ2-7 and V is TRBV5-4, with 11 bases lining up with TRBD1. Trimming removed 4 bases from V and 6 bases from J; junction bases left unmatched: 21. Looked up from germline, CDR1 is SGHNT and CDR2 is YYREEE (reference sequence). The CDR3 contains 19 residues. CDR3 sequence: CASSIRSIRTGGKIPEQYF. CDR3 sequence (DNA): TGTGCCAGCAGCATTCGCTCGATCAGGACAGGGGGCAAGATTCCCGAGCAGTACTTC.

J is TRBJ1-4 and V is TRBV28; D is unclear. The germline CDR1 and CDR2 sequences are MDHEN and SYDVKM. The CDR3 totals 15 residues. With 2 bases removed from V and 0 bases from J, the gap between germline ends came to 7 bases. The CDR3 DNA reads as TGTGCCAGCAGTTTACAAGGAGCAACTAATGAAAAACTGTTTTTT. As protein: CASSLQGATNEKLFF.

The rearrangement uses TRBV6-6 and TRBJ1-1; D unresolved. The CDR3 is 14 residues long. Trimming removed 6 bases at V and 5 bases at J, with 16 bases between. Germline loops: CDR1 MNHNY, CDR2 SVGAGI (reference sequence). The CDR3: CASSLVGRKTEAFF. The DNA for the CDR3 is TGTGCCAGCAGCTTAGTAGGCAGGAAAACTGAAGCTTTCTTT.

V gene TRBV30 combines with J gene TRBJ2-1, with D possibly matching TRBD2 (6 bases). The CDR3 is made up of 14 amino acids. The germline gives CDR1 GTSNPN, CDR2 SVGIG (reference sequence). Trimming cost V 1 base and J 6 bases, with 13 bases left between them. The DNA of the CDR3 is TGTGCCTGGAGTGGGGGGGAGAGGGGCAATGAGCAGTTCTTC. Its protein product is CAWSGGERGNEQFF.

This clone was seen more than once but under ten times. The chain carries TRBV27 and TRBJ2-5, with 9 bases that match TRBD1. CDR3 length: 15 residues. Germline V CDR1 and CDR2: MNHEY, SMNVEV (reference sequence). Losses at the gene ends were 2 bases for V and 5 bases for J; bases not matched to a gene: 6. CDR3 sequence: CASSLNRGLRETQYF. For the CDR3, the DNA is TGTGCCAGCAGTTTAAACAGGGGGCTTCGGGAGACCCAGTACTTC.

This chain joins TRBV4-2 and TRBJ2-3; perhaps TRBD2 as D (6 bases). The V and J ends lost 4 bases and 9 bases respectively, with 14 bases between them. Germline values: CDR1 LGHNA, CDR2 YNFKEQ. The CDR3 is 13 amino acids. CDR3 coding DNA: TGTGCCAGCAGCCCTGAGCACGCGGGGACGCAGTATTTT. Its translation: CASSPEHAGTQYF.

The chain links TRBV7-2 to TRBJ1-2, with D hard to call. V was shortened by 5 bases and J by 1 base, with 2 bases between the two germline ends. Looked up from germline, CDR1 is SGHTA and CDR2 is FQGNSA. The CDR3 is made up of 11 amino acids. Here the CDR3 DNA reads TGTGCCAGCAGCCTTAACTATGGCTACACCTTC. It specifies CASSLNYGYTF.

This chain joins TRBV4-1 and TRBJ2-5; the match to TRBD2 covers 7 bases. Germline V gene sequence: CDR1 MGHRA, CDR2 YSYEKL. The CDR3 has 15 amino acids. After removal of 1 base from V and 3 bases from J, the junction contained 5 bases not matched to a gene. CDR3 sequence: CASSQVRAGEETQYF. The CDR3 nucleotides are TGCGCCAGCAGCCAAGTGAGGGCGGGAGAAGAGACCCAGTACTTC.

This sequence joins TRBV7-9 and TRBJ1-2; no firm D call. V dropped 1 base and J dropped 8 bases, with 20 bases sitting between them. Germline V gene data show CDR1 as SEHNR and CDR2 as FQNEAQ (reference sequence). CDR3 size: 16 residues. CDR3: CASSLGIQPVKEGYTF. The CDR3 coding sequence is TGTGCCAGCAGCTTAGGGATACAGCCAGTGAAAGAAGGCTACACCTTC.

As regards this clone: Distinct nucleotide sequences in the sample also encode this CDR3. This chain joins TRBV6-5 and TRBJ2-3, with a weak D call TRBD2 (7 bases). Per germline, CDR1 MNHEY and CDR2 SVGAGI. There are 16 residues in the CDR3. The V end was cut by 0 bases, the J end by 1 base, with 11 bases between. CDR3 loop: CASSYSGGAGTDTQYF. CDR3 DNA: TGTGCCAGCAGTTACTCTGGGGGGGCTGGCACAGATACGCAGTATTTT.

This clone has only a few counts. V gene TRBV9 combines with J gene TRBJ2-1, with 10 bases lining up with TRBD2. The germline V gene has CDR1 SGDLS and CDR2 YYNGEE. The V and J ends lost 1 base and 3 bases, in that order; junction bases with no gene match: 4. The length of the CDR3 is 16 residues. The CDR3 DNA sequence: TGTGCCAGCAGCGTAACTAGCGGGAACGTCTACAATGAGCAGTTCTTC. It encodes CASSVTSGNVYNEQFF.

The CDR3 DNA sequence: TGTGCCAGCAGCTTAGATAAAGGGGGCTTCTACGAGCAGTACTTC. Translation gives CASSLDKGGFYEQYF. J is TRBJ2-7 and V is TRBV7-2, with 7 bases fitting TRBD1. CDR1 is SGHTA, CDR2 FQGNSA, per germline. Trimming removed 1 base from V and 3 bases from J; junction bases left unmatched: 6. This CDR3 comprises 15 residues.

A few counts support this clone. The chain employs TRBV7-9 and TRBJ2-7; TRBD1 is a possible D gene (6 bases). The CDR3 is made up of 15 amino acids. In germline, CDR1 is SEHNR, CDR2 FQNEAQ (reference sequence). Trimming left V 5 bases short and J 3 bases short, with 17 bases between. CDR3 loop: CASSLTKAGDYEQYF. The CDR3 nucleotides read TGTGCCAGCAGCCTAACCAAGGCAGGGGACTACGAGCAGTACTTC. Complete variable domain (other parts from reference TRBV7-9 and TRBJ2-7): DTGVSQNPRHKITKRGQNVTFRCDPISEHNRLYWYRQTLGQGPEFLTYFQNEAQLEKSRLLSDRFSAERPKGSFSTLEIQRTEQGDSAMYLCASSLTKAGDYEQYFGPGTRLTVT.

The table lists this clone with a few counts. This rearrangement joins TRBV7-3 to TRBJ2-7; 8 bases fit TRBD2. The trim removed 2 bases at V and 2 bases at J, leaving 5 bases unmatched. Germline values: CDR1 SGHTA, CDR2 FQGTGA. The CDR3 runs to 15 residues. In DNA, the CDR3 is TGTGCCAGCAGCTTAGGGGCGGGAGGCACCTACGAGCAGTACTTC. Translating it yields CASSLGAGGTYEQYF.

This clone has just a few counts. The chain joins TRBV29-1 to TRBJ2-7, with 7 bases aligning to TRBD1. Germline CDR1 reads SQVTM; CDR2 reads ANQGSEA. Losses at the gene ends were 0 bases for V and 4 bases for J; bases not matched to a gene: 18. The CDR3 contains 18 residues. The CDR3 nucleotides are TGCAGCGTTGAAGATCGGCCGACAGGGTATTCTCCCCCTTACGAGCAGTACTTC. Protein sequence: CSVEDRPTGYSPPYEQYF.

This clone was recorded a few times. This sequence joins TRBV30 and TRBJ2-1, with D unclear. This CDR3 region has 14 residues. CDR1 and CDR2 from the germline V gene are GTSNPN and SVGIG (reference sequence). Trimming took 0 bases from V and 9 from J, leaving 15 bases between them. The CDR3 DNA sequence: TGTGCCTGGAGTGTACGATTAAGTTTCGGTGAGCAGTTCTTC. It is translated as CAWSVRLSFGEQFF.

This clone has only a few counts. This specimen includes other DNA sequences encoding the same CDR3. This chain links TRBV5-1 with TRBJ2-5; TRBD2 aligns across 7 bases. Germline-derived CDR1 and CDR2 are SGHRS and YFSETQ. V lost 4 bases and J lost 2; bases outside the gene matches: 5. The CDR3 consists of 14 residues. CDR3 in DNA: TGCGCCAGCAGCCCCAGCGGGGTACAAGAGACCCAGTACTTC. It is translated as CASSPSGVQETQYF. Supplemented by reference TRBV5-1 and TRBJ2-5, the full variable domain reads KAGVTQTPRYLIKTRGQQVTLSCSPISGHRSVSWYQQTPGQGLQFLFEYFSETQRNKGNFPGRFSGRQFSNSRSEMNVSTLELGDSALYLCASSPSGVQETQYFGPGTRLLVL.

This rearrangement joins TRBV6-5 to TRBJ1-1; 8 bases align to TRBD1. The germline V gene encodes CDR1 MNHEY and CDR2 SVGAGI. CDR3 length: 13 residues. Losses at the gene ends were 5 bases for V and 5 bases for J; bases not matched to a gene: 4. CDR3 region: CASSDRGNTEAFF. The CDR3 DNA sequence: TGTGCCAGCAGTGACAGGGGCAATACTGAAGCTTTCTTT.

This clone was detected only a few times. The CDR3 nucleotides read TGTGCCAGCAGCAACCGGAGGGAGACCCAGTACTTC. It yields the protein CASSNRRETQYF. V usage is TRBV11-2 and J usage is TRBJ2-5; D possibly corresponds to TRBD2 (5 bases). Looked up from germline, CDR1 is SGHAT and CDR2 is FQNNGV. Trimming removed 5 bases from V and 5 bases from J, with 9 bases in between. The CDR3 contains 12 residues.